The 14 T cell receptor beta chains in this list originate from one sample, sequenced in a study of T-cell reconstitution after alpha-beta-depleted transplantation in children. Unique molecular identifiers were incorporated when the TCRbeta library was constructed. TCRdb reanalysed the PCR reads using MiXCR and keeps one entry per CDR3 protein. Of hundreds of thousands of distinct CDR3 sequences listed, 15% to 20% are singletons. Sequenced here: PBMCs, mostly from graft donor cells, sampled 360 days after TCRalphabeta/CD19-depleted stem cell transplant. The receptor set was obtained from a male patient aged 2 to 9 who had a stem cell transplant for acute lymphoblastic leukemia, so the T cells may come from the graft donor.

This clonotype was seen more than once but under ten times. The chain has TRBV20-1 and TRBJ2-7; 8 nucleotides align to TRBD2. Germline V gives CDR1 DFQATT, CDR2 SNEGSKA (reference sequence). The trim removed 3 bases at V and 4 bases at J, leaving 11 bases unmatched. The length of the CDR3 is 15 residues. The CDR3 reads CSASSSSGPGYEQYF. Written as DNA, the CDR3 is TGCAGTGCTAGTAGTTCTAGCGGGCCGGGGTACGAGCAGTACTTC.

This rearrangement joins TRBV9 to TRBJ2-3; D possibly uses TRBD1 or TRBD2 (5 bases each). The CDR3 consists of 15 residues. Between the trimmed V and J ends, which lost 4 bases and 5 bases, there was a span of 17 bases. The germline V gene encodes CDR1 SGDLS and CDR2 YYNGEE. CDR3 in DNA: TGTGCCAGCAGCCCGACCGGGGCACCCGAAGATACGCAGTATTTT. Its protein product is CASSPTGAPEDTQYF. Drawing the rest from reference TRBV9 and TRBJ2-3, the complete variable domain is DSGVTQTPKHLITATGQRVTLRCSPRSGDLSVYWYQQSLDQGLQFLIQYYNGEERAKGNILERFSAQQFPDLHSELNLSSLELGDSALYFCASSPTGAPEDTQYFGPGTRLTVL.

This clonotype came up many times. This chain joins TRBV5-1 and TRBJ2-1; D gene unclear. Per germline, CDR1 SGHRS and CDR2 YFSETQ. This CDR3 contains 12 residues. The germline V and J ends were trimmed by 0 bases and 6 bases, with 4 bases remaining between them. The chain's CDR3 is CASSLDLNEQFF. The CDR3 nucleotides read TGCGCCAGCAGCTTGGACCTCAATGAGCAGTTCTTC. The complete variable domain, with remaining parts taken from reference TRBV5-1 and TRBJ2-1, reads KAGVTQTPRYLIKTRGQQVTLSCSPISGHRSVSWYQQTPGQGLQFLFEYFSETQRNKGNFPGRFSGRQFSNSRSEMNVSTLELGDSALYLCASSLDLNEQFFGPGTRLTVL.

This clonotype was observed a few times. The V gene is TRBV24-1, the J gene TRBJ2-5, with D possibly TRBD1 on 5 matching bases. Germline lookup yields CDR1 KGHDR and CDR2 SFDVKD. CDR3 size: 11 residues. Trimming stripped 7 bases from V and 14 bases from J, with 16 bases between. The CDR3 loop reads CATRESGKTYF. In DNA form, the CDR3 reads TGTGCCACCAGGGAATCAGGGAAAACCTACTTC.

The chain joins TRBV11-2 to TRBJ2-1; 10 nucleotides agree with TRBD2. After removal of 2 bases from V and 7 bases from J, the junction contained 8 bases not matched to a gene. The CDR3 totals 16 residues. CDR1 and CDR2 from the germline V gene are SGHAT and FQNNGV. Here the CDR3 DNA reads TGTGCCAGCAGCTTACGAGCGGGACTAGCGTTTAATGAGCAGTTCTTC. Its protein is CASSLRAGLAFNEQFF. The entire variable domain, with the rest obtained from reference TRBV11-2 and TRBJ2-1, is as follows: EAGVAQSPRYKIIEKRQSVAFWCNPISGHATLYWYQQILGQGPKLLIQFQNNGVVDDSQLPKDRFSAERLKGVDSTLKIQPAKLEDSAVYLCASSLRAGLAFNEQFFGPGTRLTVL.

This clonotype turned up a few times. The chain links TRBV10-3 to TRBJ2-2, with D possibly TRBD1 on 5 matching bases. The CDR3 covers 14 residues. V was pared by 4 bases and J by 9 bases, with 15 bases between. Germline-derived CDR1 and CDR2 are ENHRY and SYGVKD. CDR3 protein: CAISADRLYRELFF. CDR3 sequence (DNA): TGTGCCATCAGTGCAGACAGACTCTACCGGGAGCTGTTTTTT.

This clonotype showed up many times. The chain has TRBV29-1 and TRBJ2-2; D gene ambiguous. This CDR3 contains 13 residues. The germline V and J ends were trimmed by 6 bases and 0 bases, with 8 bases remaining between them. CDR1 and CDR2 from the germline V gene are SQVTM and ANQGSEA. The CDR3 spells CSVILANTGELFF. The CDR3 DNA is TGCAGCGTGATTCTTGCGAACACCGGGGAGCTGTTTTTT.

This clonotype was detected a few times. The J gene is TRBJ1-2, the V gene TRBV19; no clear D gene. Germline CDR1 and CDR2: LNHDA and SQIVND (reference sequence). There are 16 residues in the CDR3. V lost 3 bases to trimming and J lost 2 bases, with 16 bases between them. The chain's CDR3 is CASSIGRRLLNYGYTF. CDR3 bases: TGTGCCAGTAGTATTGGGCGACGGCTCCTCAACTATGGCTACACCTTC.

The rearrangement joins TRBV6-1 to TRBJ1-2; D perhaps matches TRBD1 (5 bases). Germline lookup yields CDR1 MNHNS and CDR2 SASEGT. This CDR3 comprises 13 residues. Trimming pared 4 bases from V and 2 bases from J, leaving 8 bases between. Written as DNA, the CDR3 is TGTGCCAGCAGTGCCGGGACGAACTATGGCTACACCTTC. This gives the protein CASSAGTNYGYTF.

The chain joins TRBV29-1 to TRBJ2-1, with 9 bases matching TRBD2. Germline CDR1 is SQVTM and CDR2 is ANQGSEA. This CDR3 contains 16 residues. Trimming at V came to 3 bases and at J to 4 bases, leaving 10 bases not matched to a gene. The CDR3 here is CSVEGSGGAVYNEQFF. The DNA for the CDR3 is TGCAGCGTTGAGGGTAGCGGGGGAGCGGTTTACAATGAGCAGTTCTTC.

This chain connects TRBV29-1 to TRBJ2-7; D not certain. V gave up 3 bases and J gave up 5 bases, with 8 bases separating them. Germline loops: CDR1 SQVTM, CDR2 ANQGSEA. The length of the CDR3 is 11 residues. CDR3 DNA sequence: TGCAGCGTTGACCGCCAGAACGAGCAGTACTTC. Amino acid sequence: CSVDRQNEQYF.

This clonotype was observed a handful of times. The chain couples TRBV11-2 to TRBJ2-1, with D perhaps matching TRBD2 (5 bases). Germline V gene sequence: CDR1 SGHAT, CDR2 FQNNGV. Between the trimmed V and J ends, which lost 0 bases and 8 bases, there was a span of 20 bases. The CDR3 runs 17 residues. The CDR3 DNA is TGTGCCAGCAGCTTAGAGGCGTGGGTTAGCGTTCTCTATGAGCAGTTCTTC. Amino acids: CASSLEAWVSVLYEQFF. Combining the CDR3 with reference TRBV11-2 and TRBJ2-1 gives the whole variable domain EAGVAQSPRYKIIEKRQSVAFWCNPISGHATLYWYQQILGQGPKLLIQFQNNGVVDDSQLPKDRFSAERLKGVDSTLKIQPAKLEDSAVYLCASSLEAWVSVLYEQFFGPGTRLTVL.

This clonotype was seen only a few times. V and J are TRBV18 and TRBJ2-4; D is unresolved. The V gene's germline CDR1 is KGHSH and CDR2 LQKENI. The CDR3 loop spans 15 amino acids. Trimming took off 4 bases at V and 1 base at J, with 11 bases between the two ends. The DNA for the CDR3 is TGTGCCAGCTCACGAGGTCTGGGCGCCAAAAACATTCAGTACTTC. Its protein is CASSRGLGAKNIQYF. Based on the CDR3 plus reference TRBV18 and TRBJ2-4, the full variable domain is NAGVMQNPRHLVRRRGQEARLRCSPMKGHSHVYWYRQLPEEGLKFMVYLQKENIIDESGMPKERFSAEFPKEGPSILRIQQVVRGDSAAYFCASSRGLGAKNIQYFGAGTRLSVL.

This clonotype was detected ten times or more. The genes are TRBV7-9 and TRBJ2-2; maybe TRBD1 (5 bases). The length of the CDR3 is 17 residues. Per the germline V gene, CDR1 is SEHNR and CDR2 is FQNEAQ (reference sequence). V lost 5 bases and J lost 5, with 21 bases in between. The CDR3 loop is CASSPGYTGLRTGELFF. In DNA form, the CDR3 reads TGTGCCAGCAGCCCAGGCTATACAGGCTTGAGGACCGGGGAGCTGTTTTTT.